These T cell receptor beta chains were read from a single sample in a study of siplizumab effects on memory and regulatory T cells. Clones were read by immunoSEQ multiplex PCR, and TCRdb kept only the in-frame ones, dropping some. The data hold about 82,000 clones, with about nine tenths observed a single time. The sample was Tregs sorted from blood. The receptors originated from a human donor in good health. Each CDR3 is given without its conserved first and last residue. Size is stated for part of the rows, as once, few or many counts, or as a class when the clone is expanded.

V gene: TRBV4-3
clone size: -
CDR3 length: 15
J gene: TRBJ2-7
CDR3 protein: ASSREAWDSSSYEQY

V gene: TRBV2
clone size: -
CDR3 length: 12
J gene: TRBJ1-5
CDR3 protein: ASSGTGLNQPQH

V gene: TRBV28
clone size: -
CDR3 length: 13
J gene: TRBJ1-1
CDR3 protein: ASSLLNWGNTEAF

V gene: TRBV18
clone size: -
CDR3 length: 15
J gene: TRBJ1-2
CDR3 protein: ASSPAGQTLPNYGYT

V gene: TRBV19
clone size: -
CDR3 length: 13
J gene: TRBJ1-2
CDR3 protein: ASRSLGTGKYGYT

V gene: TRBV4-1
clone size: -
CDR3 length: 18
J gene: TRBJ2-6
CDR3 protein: ASSQDPIRDRSSGANVLT

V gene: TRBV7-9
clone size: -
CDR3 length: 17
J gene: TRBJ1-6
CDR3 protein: ASSLVRGIGSSYNSPLH

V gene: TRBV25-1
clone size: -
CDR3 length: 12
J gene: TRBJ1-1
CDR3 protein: ASSEGRWGTEAF

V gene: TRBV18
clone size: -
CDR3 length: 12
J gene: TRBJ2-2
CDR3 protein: ASSPGQSSRELF

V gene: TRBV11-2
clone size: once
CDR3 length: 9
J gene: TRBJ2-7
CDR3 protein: ASTGYYEQY

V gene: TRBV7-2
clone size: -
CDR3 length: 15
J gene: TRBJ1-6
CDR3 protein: ASSPRHLGGGWTPLH

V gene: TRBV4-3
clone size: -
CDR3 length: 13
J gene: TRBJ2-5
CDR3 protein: ASSQSLAAFGTQY

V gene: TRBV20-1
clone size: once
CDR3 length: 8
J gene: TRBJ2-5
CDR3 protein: SALKETQY

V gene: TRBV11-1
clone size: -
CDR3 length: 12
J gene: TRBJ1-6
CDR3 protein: ASSLDRGDSPLH

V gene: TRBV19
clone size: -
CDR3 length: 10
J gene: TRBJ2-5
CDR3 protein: ASSPGGETQY

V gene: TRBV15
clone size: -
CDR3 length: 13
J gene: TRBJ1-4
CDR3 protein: ATSRGGTVNEKLF

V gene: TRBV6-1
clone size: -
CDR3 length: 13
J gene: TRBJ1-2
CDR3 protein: ASSEVRAGVYGYT

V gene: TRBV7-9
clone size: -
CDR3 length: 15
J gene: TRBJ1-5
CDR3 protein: ASSVVQGGNSNQPQH

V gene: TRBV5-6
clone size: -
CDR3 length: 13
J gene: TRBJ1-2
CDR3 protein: ASSLILTDNYGYT

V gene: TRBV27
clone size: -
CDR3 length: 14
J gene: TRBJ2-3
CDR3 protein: ASSFQGAMGTDTQY

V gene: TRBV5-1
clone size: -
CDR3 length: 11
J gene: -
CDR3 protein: ASSHLYDYEQY

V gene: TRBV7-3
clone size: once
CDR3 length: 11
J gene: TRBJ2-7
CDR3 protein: ASSLDRGGEQY

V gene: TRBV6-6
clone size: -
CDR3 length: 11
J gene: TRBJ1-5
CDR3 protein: ASSYGGLQPQH

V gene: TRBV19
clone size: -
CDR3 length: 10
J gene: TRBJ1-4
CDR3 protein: ASTGGRRKLF

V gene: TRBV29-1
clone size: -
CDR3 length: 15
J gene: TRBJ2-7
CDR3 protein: SVAGTSGGPSYYEQY

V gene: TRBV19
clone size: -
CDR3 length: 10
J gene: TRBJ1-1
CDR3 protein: ASTFPTGKAF

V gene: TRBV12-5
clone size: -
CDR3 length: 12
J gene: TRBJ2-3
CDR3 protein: ASGPQRGTDTQY

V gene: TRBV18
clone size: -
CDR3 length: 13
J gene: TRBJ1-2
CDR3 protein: ASSPPGQGAYGYT

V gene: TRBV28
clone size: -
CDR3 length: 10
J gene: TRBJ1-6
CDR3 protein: ASSSVGMALH

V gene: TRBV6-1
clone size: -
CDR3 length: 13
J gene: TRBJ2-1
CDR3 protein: ASSEAGGLYNEQF

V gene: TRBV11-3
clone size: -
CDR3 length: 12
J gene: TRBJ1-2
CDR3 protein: ASSLVGTGSGYT

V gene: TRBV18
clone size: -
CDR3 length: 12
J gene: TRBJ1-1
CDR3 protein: ASSPLTGNTEAF

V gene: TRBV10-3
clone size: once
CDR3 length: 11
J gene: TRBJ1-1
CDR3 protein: AISDWGGTEAF

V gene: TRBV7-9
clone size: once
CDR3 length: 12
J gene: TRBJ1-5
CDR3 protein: ASSPAGINQPQH

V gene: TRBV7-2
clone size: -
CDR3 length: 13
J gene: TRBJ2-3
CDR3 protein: ASSLAPTITDTQY

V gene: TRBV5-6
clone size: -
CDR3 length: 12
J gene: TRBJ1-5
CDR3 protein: ASSSGRLNQPQH

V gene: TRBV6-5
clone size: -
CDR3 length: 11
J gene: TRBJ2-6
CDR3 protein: ASAGIGANVLT

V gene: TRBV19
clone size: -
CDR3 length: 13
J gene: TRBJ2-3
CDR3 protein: ASSIGGDRTDTQY

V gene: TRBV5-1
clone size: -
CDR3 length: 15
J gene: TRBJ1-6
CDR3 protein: ASSLALGGQGNSPLH

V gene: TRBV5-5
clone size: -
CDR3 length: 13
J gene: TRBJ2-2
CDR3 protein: ASRRDRGGTGELF

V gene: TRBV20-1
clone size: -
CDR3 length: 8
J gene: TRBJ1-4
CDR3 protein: SARDGQRV

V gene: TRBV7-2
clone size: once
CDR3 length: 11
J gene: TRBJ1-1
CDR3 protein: ASRSAGFSEAF

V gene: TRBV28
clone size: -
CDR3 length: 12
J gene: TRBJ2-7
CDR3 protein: ASRPTGGPYEQY

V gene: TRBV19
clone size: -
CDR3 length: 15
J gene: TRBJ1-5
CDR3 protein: ASSPILGTGGSQPQH

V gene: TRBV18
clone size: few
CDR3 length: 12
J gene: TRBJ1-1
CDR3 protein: ASSHLSGEAEAF

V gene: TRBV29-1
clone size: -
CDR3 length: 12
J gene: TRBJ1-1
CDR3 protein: SVLVRALGTEAF

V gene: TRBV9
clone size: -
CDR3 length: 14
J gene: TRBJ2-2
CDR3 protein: ASSVGEGPYTGELF

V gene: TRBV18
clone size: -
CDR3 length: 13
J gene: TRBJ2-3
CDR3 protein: ASSLQGYSTDTQY